A selection of T cell receptor beta chains follows, all from one sample in a study of cytomegalovirus exposure and HLA in healthy donors. Data came from immunoSEQ multiplex PCR; TCRdb stores just in-frame clones and leaves some out. The table includes around 150,000 clones, roughly 89% detected once. Specimen: PBMCs. These receptors were obtained from a man aged 18 to 30 in good health and CMV-seropositive. Both conserved end residues are part of each CDR3. A D gene is named only where the DNA matches it firmly. Clone size appears in some rows only: once, few, many, or a class for an expanded clone.

TRBD1 TRBJ2-5 TRBV5-1 - TGCGCCAGCAGCTCCGGGACAGGGGTCGGAGAGACCCAGTACTTC CASSSGTGVGETQYF
TRBD2 TRBJ2-1 TRBV11-2 - TGTGCCAGCAGCCCGATGCTCCTACTAGCGGGACACAATGAGCAGTTCTTC CASSPMLLLAGHNEQFF
TRBD1 TRBJ1-5 TRBV5-1 - TGCGCCAGCAGCCAGAGGACAGGGGATCAGCCCCAGCATTTT CASSQRTGDQPQHF
TRBD2 TRBJ2-1 TRBV30 - TGTGCCTGGGAACGGGGGGGTGACAATGAGCAGTTCTTC CAWERGGDNEQFF
- TRBJ2-6 TRBV12-1 - TGTGCCAGCAGCGACCGACTAGCGGGAGTCTCTAGGGCCAACGTCCTGACTTTC CASSDRLAGVSRANVLTF
TRBD2 TRBJ2-3 TRBV10-3 - TGTGCCATCAGTGAAACCATAGCGGGTAACACAGATACGCAGTATTTT CAISETIAGNTDTQYF
- TRBJ2-7 TRBV5-4 - TGTGCCAGCAGCTTGGAAGGGGTGGCCAGGTGGCCCTACGAGCAGTACTTC CASSLEGVARWPYEQYF
- TRBJ2-7 TRBV28 - TGTGCCAGCACCCTACAGGGTGCCACCCACGAAAAGGACTTC CASTLQGATHEKDF
TRBD1 TRBJ1-1 TRBV6-1 - TGTGCCAGCAGTGAAACAGGGGTAGTAGGGACTGAAGCTTTCTTT CASSETGVVGTEAFF
- TRBJ1-2 TRBV18 - TGTGCCAGCTCTCCTACAGGTCAGACTAACTATGGCTACACCTTC CASSPTGQTNYGYTF
TRBD1 TRBJ1-5 TRBV27 once TGTGCCAGCAGTGGAGGGACAGGGGCCCAACTAAATCAGCCCCAGCATTTT CASSGGTGAQLNQPQHF
- TRBJ2-7 TRBV25-1 few TGTGCCAGCAGGCTGGCAGGATCCTACGAGCAGTACTTC CASRLAGSYEQYF
TRBD1 TRBJ1-2 TRBV11-2 - TGTGCCAGCAGCGTAGACAGGGTGCGGGGCTACACCTTC CASSVDRVRGYTF
TRBD1 TRBJ2-7 TRBV5-6 - TGTGCCAGCAGCTTGGGGACAGGGGGTTACGAGCAGTACTTC CASSLGTGGYEQYF
TRBD2 TRBJ2-7 TRBV4-1 - TGCGCCAGCAGCCAAGGGACTAGCGGGAGTTCCTACGAGCAGTACTTC CASSQGTSGSSYEQYF
- TRBJ2-3 TRBV2 - TGTGCCAGCAGTGAGGACTCAGAGGGGGCAGATACGCAGTATTTT CASSEDSEGADTQYF
TRBD2 TRBJ2-1 TRBV19 - TGTGCCAGTAGTCAAGCATATGGCCCCGGGACTAGGGACAACAATGAGCAGTTCTTC CASSQAYGPGTRDNNEQFF
- TRBJ2-1 TRBV7-3 - TGTGCCAGCAGTCAGGGGAGCGCCAGAGAAAGGTACGATGAGCAGTTCTTC CASSQGSARERYDEQFF
- TRBJ2-3 TRBV28 - TGTGCCAGCAGTTTGGGGCAGGGGATTAGAGATACGCAGTATTTT CASSLGQGIRDTQYF
TRBD2 TRBJ2-2 TRBV13 - TGTGCCAGCAGCCCATCACGTCTAGCGGGAGTCCGGAACACCGGGGAGCTGTTTTTT CASSPSRLAGVRNTGELFF
- TRBJ1-2 TRBV28 - TGTGCCAGCAGTCCCTCCAGCGATGGCTACACCTTC CASSPSSDGYTF
TRBD2 TRBJ2-5 TRBV7-7 - TGTGCTAGCAGCTCCGGGACTAGCGCCCAAGAGACCCAGTACTTC CASSSGTSAQETQYF
TRBD2 TRBJ2-1 TRBV9 - TGTGCCAGCAGCGGTGGACTAGCGGGAGTGATCAATGAGCAGTTCTTC CASSGGLAGVINEQFF
TRBD2 TRBJ2-1 TRBV19 few TGTGCCAGTAGTATCCTTGGACTAGCGGGAGGGCCGCTAAGGGTTGAGCAGTTCTTC CASSILGLAGGPLRVEQFF
- TRBJ1-2 TRBV11-3 - TGTGCCAGCAGCTTTCCACAGGGCTATGGCTACACCTTC CASSFPQGYGYTF
- TRBJ2-1 TRBV10-3 - TGTGCCACATCCTCCGTGGAGACCAATGAGCAGTTCTTC CATSSVETNEQFF
TRBD2 TRBJ2-7 TRBV5-1 - TGCGCCAGCCGGGGGGGACAAACCTACGAGCAGTACTTC CASRGGQTYEQYF
- TRBJ2-3 TRBV2 - TGTGCCAGCAGATGGGGACTTATAGAGCCAGATACGCAGTATTTT CASRWGLIEPDTQYF
- TRBJ2-7 TRBV19 medium-sized TGTGCCAGTAGTGGTCGGTCAGGCTACGAGCAGTACTTC CASSGRSGYEQYF
- TRBJ2-2 TRBV28 - TGTGCCAGCAGTCCCCGACAGAACACCGGGGAGCTGTTTTTT CASSPRQNTGELFF
TRBD1 TRBJ1-1 TRBV18 - TGTGCCAGCTCTCCCGCAAGGGACAGGGTGGAATATGAAGCTTTCTTT CASSPARDRVEYEAFF
- TRBJ1-1 TRBV4-1 - TGCGCCAGCAGCTTTGGGGGCGTAATTAAGAACACTGAAGCTTTCTTT CASSFGGVIKNTEAFF
TRBD2 TRBJ2-5 TRBV6-1 - TGTGCCAGCAGTGATTCAACGTATCAGACTAGCGGGAGTCGAGAGACCCAGTACTTC CASSDSTYQTSGSRETQYF
TRBD2 TRBJ2-1 TRBV5-1 - TGCGCCAGCAGCACCAGTCCCGGGACTAACTACAATGAGCAGTTCTTC CASSTSPGTNYNEQFF
TRBD1 TRBJ1-5 TRBV19 - TGTGCCAGTAGTCCCGACAGGGACCAGCCCCAGCATTTT CASSPDRDQPQHF
- TRBJ2-1 TRBV6-4 - TGTGCCAGCAGTGTGATGGCAGGGAACAATGAGCAGTTCTTC CASSVMAGNNEQFF
TRBD2 TRBJ2-3 TRBV7-2 - TGTGCCAGCAGCTCGTCGACTAGCGGGATCCCAGATACGCAGTATTTT CASSSSTSGIPDTQYF
- TRBJ2-1 TRBV19 - TGTGCCAGTAGTAGAGAGGGACTCAGCAATGAGCAGTTCTTC CASSREGLSNEQFF